These 12 T cell receptor beta chains share one sample of origin, sequenced in a study of blood T cell repertoires in COVID-19. Data came from immunoSEQ multiplex PCR; TCRdb stores just in-frame clones and leaves some out. This repertoire shows around 63,000 clones, approximately 81% found once; its top ten account for under 30%. The material sequenced was peripheral blood. These receptors all stem from a woman aged 80 or older with active or convalescent COVID-19.

The genes are TRBV12-3 or TRBV12-4 and TRBJ1-2, with a weak D call TRBD1 (5 bases). This CDR3 contains 13 residues. V was cut by 2 bases and J by 5 bases, with 9 bases left in between. DNA of the CDR3: TGTGCCAGCAGTTTATCGGACACTTATGGCTACACCTTC. Translating it yields CASSLSDTYGYTF.

This clone was observed a handful of times. Other DNA variants within this sample encode the same CDR3. The chain is built from TRBV3-1 (or the pseudogene TRBV3-2) and TRBJ1-1, with 9 positions matching TRBD1. V lost 6 bases, J lost 1 base, and 3 bases stayed unmatched. CDR1 is LGHDT, CDR2 YNNKEL, per germline (reference sequence). This CDR3 spans 14 amino acids. CDR3: CASSQGQGNTEAFF. The CDR3 DNA reads as TGTGCCAGCAGTCAGGGACAGGGGAACACTGAAGCTTTCTTT.

This clone was counted once. The chain joins TRBV5-6 to TRBJ2-7; 10 bases match TRBD1. With 4 bases clipped from V and 9 bases from J, the junction kept 10 bases outside the gene matches. There are 14 residues in the CDR3. The germline CDR1 and CDR2 sequences are SGHDT and YYEEEE. For the CDR3, the DNA is TGTGCCAGCAGCCTCCGGGACAGGGGCTTAGGGCAGTACTTC. Translated, it gives CASSLRDRGLGQYF.

J is TRBJ1-3 and V is TRBV5-4, with TRBD1 matching 10 bases. There are 15 residues in the CDR3. J gave up 3 bases and V 3 bases, and 3 bases lay outside the gene matches. The V gene's germline CDR1 is SGHNT and CDR2 YYREEE (reference sequence). This CDR3 reads CASSSTGGFGNTIYF. In nucleotides, the CDR3 is TGTGCCAGCAGCTCGACAGGGGGCTTTGGAAACACCATATATTTT.

The J gene is TRBJ2-5, the V gene TRBV7-3; 7 bases match TRBD2. This CDR3 has 15 amino acids. Germline V gene lookup returns CDR1 SGHTA and CDR2 FQGTGA. V lost 5 bases, J lost 5 bases, and 11 bases stayed unmatched. CDR3 bases: TGTGCCAGCAGCCCAAGGGGAGGGAAGGTGGAGACCCAGTACTTC. This translates into CASSPRGGKVETQYF. Full variable domain (remainder filled in from reference TRBV7-3 and TRBJ2-5): GAGVSQTPSNKVTEKGKYVELRCDPISGHTALYWYRQSLGQGPEFLIYFQGTGAADDSGLPNDRFFAVRPEGSVSTLKIQRTERGDSAVYLCASSPRGGKVETQYFGPGTRLLVL.

The chain links TRBV19 to TRBJ1-2, with a weak D call TRBD1 (5 bases). The V gene lost 6 bases and the J gene lost 2 bases, with 10 bases spanning the gap. Germline CDR1 and CDR2: LNHDA and SQIVND (reference sequence). The CDR3 is 13 amino acids. CDR3: CASRKGANYGYTF. CDR3 coding DNA: TGTGCCAGTAGGAAAGGGGCCAACTATGGCTACACCTTC. The full variable domain, rest sourced from reference TRBV19 and TRBJ1-2, is DGGITQSPKYLFRKEGQNVTLSCEQNLNHDAMYWYRQDPGQGLRLIYYSQIVNDFQKGDIAEGYSVSREKKESFPLTVTSAQKNPTAFYLCASRKGANYGYTFGSGTRLTVV.

V gene TRBV12-3 or TRBV12-4 combines with J gene TRBJ2-3; TRBD1 might be the D (6 bases). The CDR3 spans 13 residues. V lost 6 bases, J lost 3 bases, and 10 bases lay in between. CDR3 sequence: CASRSRGTDTQYF. DNA of the CDR3: TGTGCCAGCAGGTCTAGGGGGACAGATACGCAGTATTTT.

V usage is TRBV19 and J usage is TRBJ2-3; 9 nucleotides match TRBD2. Losses at the gene ends were 4 bases for V and 7 bases for J; bases not matched to a gene: 6. This CDR3 is 14 amino acids long. Germline values: CDR1 LNHDA, CDR2 SQIVND (reference sequence). The CDR3 nucleotides read TGTGCCAGTAGTAGCGGGGGGGCCTGGTATACGCAGTATTTT. The encoded protein is CASSSGGAWYTQYF.

This chain links TRBV15 with TRBJ1-2; 8 bases are shared with TRBD1. The germline CDR1 and CDR2 sequences are LNHNV and YYDKDF (reference sequence). This CDR3 has 14 amino acids. J lost 6 bases, V lost 5 bases, and 8 bases had no gene match. The CDR3 DNA reads as TGTGCCACCAGCCGACAGGGGTTTAAGGATGGCTACACCTTC. It encodes CATSRQGFKDGYTF.

This chain joins TRBV30 and TRBJ1-2; TRBD1 aligns across 9 bases. Trimming took 5 bases from V and 6 from J; bases not matched to a gene: 10. Germline values: CDR1 GTSNPN, CDR2 SVGIG (reference sequence). The CDR3 spans 14 residues. CDR3 region: CAWAPRDRVNGYTF. In DNA form, the CDR3 reads TGTGCCTGGGCCCCCCGGGACAGGGTAAATGGCTACACCTTC.

CDR3 DNA sequence: TGTGCCAGCAGCCGGAGTGAAGGGGCGTTCGGCTACACCTTC. This encodes CASSRSEGAFGYTF. V is TRBV7-9 and J is TRBJ1-2, with TRBD1 as a possible D gene (5 bases). V lost 5 bases to trimming and J lost 8 bases, with 18 bases between them. CDR1 and CDR2 from the germline V gene are SEHNR and FQNEAQ (reference sequence). The CDR3 contains 14 residues.

V and J are TRBV27 and TRBJ2-3; no definite D call. Germline CDR1 is MNHEY and CDR2 is SMNVEV (reference sequence). The CDR3 is 15 amino acids. V shed 1 base and J shed 0 bases, with 8 bases lying between them. The CDR3 region is CASSLYLTSTDTQYF. The CDR3, as DNA: TGTGCCAGCAGTTTATACCTTACTAGCACAGATACGCAGTATTTT.